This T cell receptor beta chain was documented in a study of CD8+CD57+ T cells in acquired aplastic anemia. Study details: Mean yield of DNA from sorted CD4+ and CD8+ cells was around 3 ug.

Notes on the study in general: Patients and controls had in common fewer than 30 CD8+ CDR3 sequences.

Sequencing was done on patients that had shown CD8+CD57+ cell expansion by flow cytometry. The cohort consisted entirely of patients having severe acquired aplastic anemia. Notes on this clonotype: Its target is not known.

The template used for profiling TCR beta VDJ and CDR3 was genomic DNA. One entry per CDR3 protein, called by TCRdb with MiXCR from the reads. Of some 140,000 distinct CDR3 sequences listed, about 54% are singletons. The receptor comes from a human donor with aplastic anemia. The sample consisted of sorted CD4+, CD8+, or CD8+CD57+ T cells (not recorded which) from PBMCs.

CDR3 nucleotides: TGTGCCAGCAGCGGGAGGGTGTCAGATACGCAGTATTTT. The encoded protein is CASSGRVSDTQYF. The rearrangement joins TRBV7-8 to TRBJ2-3; 7 nucleotides line up with TRBD2. Trimming took 5 bases from V and 4 from J; bases not matched to a gene: 3. Germline V gives CDR1 SGHVS, CDR2 FQNEAQ. The CDR3 is 13 residues long.